This TCR beta chain came from a study of shared clonotypes between healthy human individuals. Regarding the study as a whole: Clonotype sharing among donors, it was expected, would be affected by sequencing depth. Larger estimated richness was generally recorded for naive subsets relative to memory subsets.

This clone was detected once. Its antigen is not identified. The junction does not match germline at one end; this may be a read error. Data came from immunoSEQ multiplex PCR; TCRdb stores just in-frame clones and leaves some out. The sample yields about 1 million clones, 75% seen once. The sample comprised memory CD4+ T cells sorted from blood. Subset denoted: CD45RA-negative fraction. The TCR originated in a man aged 18 to 35 in good health.

The CDR3 reads CASSLAASAGETQYF. The CDR3 DNA follows: TGTGCTAGCAGCTTAGCTGCTAGCGCGGGGGAGACCCAGTACTTC. The rearrangement links TRBV7-7 to TRBJ2-5, with a tentative D call TRBD2 (6 bases). The germline gives CDR1 SSHAT, CDR2 FNYEAQ (reference sequence). This CDR3 contains 15 residues.